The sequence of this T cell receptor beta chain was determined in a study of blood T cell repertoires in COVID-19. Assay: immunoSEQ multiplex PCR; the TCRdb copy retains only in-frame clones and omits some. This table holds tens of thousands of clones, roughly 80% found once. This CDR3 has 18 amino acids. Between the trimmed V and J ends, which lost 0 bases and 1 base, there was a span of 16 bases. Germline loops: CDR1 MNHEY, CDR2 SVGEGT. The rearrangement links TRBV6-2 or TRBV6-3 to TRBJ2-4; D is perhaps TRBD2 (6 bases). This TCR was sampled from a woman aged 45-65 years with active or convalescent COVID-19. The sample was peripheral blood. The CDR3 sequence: CASSYSFGTGVAKNIQYF. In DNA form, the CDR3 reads TGTGCCAGCAGTTACTCTTTCGGGACTGGGGTGGCCAAAAACATTCAGTACTTC.